This TCR beta chain was observed in a study of blood T cell repertoires in COVID-19. Study context: Nucleic acid was either cDNA or gDNA, and it came from T cells, B-cell-depleted T cells, or PBMCs.

The sample holds a few counts of this clone. Unmatched junction bases numbered 5, after V lost 0 bases and J lost 0 bases. The CDR3 has 17 amino acids. The germline V gene has CDR1 PRHDT and CDR2 FYEKMQ (reference sequence). Original processing methods: The assay estimated nucleated cells by amplifying reference gene primers. Measured with immunoSEQ multiplex PCR; TCRdb has only the in-frame clones, and not every one. V and J calls and clone size are copied from that table; D and trimming were computed from the DNA. The table has roughly 67,000 clones, approximately 80% seen once; the top ten hold approximately 6.8%.

This clonotype was obtained from a woman aged 45-60 years with active or convalescent COVID-19. The chain combines TRBV13 with TRBJ2-1; 7 positions agree with TRBD1. The sample comprised peripheral blood. DNA of the CDR3: TGTGCCAGCAGCTTAGGAAACGGGGACAGCTCCTACAATGAGCAGTTCTTC. This sequence encodes CASSLGNGDSSYNEQFF.